The rows below give T cell receptor beta chains drawn from one sample of a study of shared clonotypes between healthy human individuals. The repertoire was sequenced with immunoSEQ multiplex PCR; TCRdb's copy has only in-frame clones and lacks some. The table has about 1 million clones, roughly 80% seen once. The specimen sequenced was memory CD4+ T cells sorted from blood. Source of these receptors: a man between 18 and 29 years old in good health. Both conserved end residues are part of each CDR3. Fields, in order: D gene, V gene, J gene, clone size, CDR3 DNA, CDR3 protein. A D gene is named only where the DNA matches it firmly. Part of the rows lack a size; the others show once, few, many or a class for expanded clones.

NA	TRBV5-1	TRBJ2-7	NA	TGCGCCAGCAGCCCCCCTCATTCGGTCCTCGAGCAGTACTTC	CASSPPHSVLEQYF
NA	TRBV5-1	TRBJ1-3	many	TGCGCCAGCAGCTTATACACCTCTGGAAACACCATATATTTT	CASSLYTSGNTIYF
NA	TRBV18	TRBJ2-1	NA	TGTGCCAGCTCACCAGGCGGGGGCAGCTCGAATGAGCAGTTCTTC	CASSPGGGSSNEQFF
NA	TRBV28	TRBJ1-5	NA	TGTGCCAGCAGAGAGCCGGGGACCGAATCTATTAGCAATCAGCCCCAGCATTTT	CASREPGTESISNQPQHF
TRBD1	TRBV5-6	TRBJ1-6	NA	TGTGCCAGCAGCCTATACGACAGGGACAATTCACCCCTCCACTTT	CASSLYDRDNSPLHF
TRBD1	TRBV19	TRBJ1-2	NA	TGTGCCAGTAGCCCGACCACAGGGACAGGACATGGCTACACCTTC	CASSPTTGTGHGYTF
NA	TRBV19	TRBJ1-2	NA	TGTGCCAGTAGTGCCCGGGACGGCGGTAACTATGGCTACACCTTC	CASSARDGGNYGYTF
NA	TRBV11-1	TRBJ2-2	NA	TGTGCCAGCAGCACTCCCGCCGGGTTGAACACCGGGGAGCTGTTTTTT	CASSTPAGLNTGELFF
NA	TRBV5-1	TRBJ2-5	once	TGCGCCAGCAGCCCGATGGGAGCCGGAGAGACCCAGTACTTC	CASSPMGAGETQYF
NA	TRBV30	TRBJ2-6	few	TGTGCCTGGAGCCGCGATGCATCTGGGGCCAACGTCCTGACTTTC	CAWSRDASGANVLTF
TRBD2	TRBV29-1	TRBJ2-1	NA	TGCAGCGTTGCCGGGACTAGCGGGTACAATGAGCAGTTCTTC	CSVAGTSGYNEQFF
TRBD2	TRBV10-2	TRBJ2-7	NA	TGCGCCAGCACATGGACTAGCGGGACCTACGAGCAGTACTTC	CASTWTSGTYEQYF
NA	TRBV5-1	TRBJ2-6	NA	TGCGCCAGCAGTTTCAGCAGGGGTTCCGGGGCCAACGTCCTGACTTTC	CASSFSRGSGANVLTF
TRBD1	TRBV7-7	TRBJ1-6	once	TGTGCTAGCAGCTTCGGACAGGGAGATAATTCACCCCTCCACTTT	CASSFGQGDNSPLHF
NA	TRBV28	TRBJ1-5	NA	TGTGCCAGCAGTTTTAGACAAGGGCGTCAGCCCCAGCATTTT	CASSFRQGRQPQHF
TRBD1	TRBV7-2	TRBJ2-5	NA	TGTGCCAGCAGCCAATCCGGGACAGGGAAGGAGACCCAGTACTTC	CASSQSGTGKETQYF
NA	TRBV5-6	TRBJ2-3	NA	TGTGCCAGCAGCTTGTTAAGCGGGAGCACAGATACGCAGTATTTT	CASSLLSGSTDTQYF
TRBD1	TRBV30	TRBJ2-7	NA	TGTGCCTGGAGCACAGGGGGCTACGAGCAGTACTTC	CAWSTGGYEQYF
NA	TRBV5-1	TRBJ2-1	NA	TGCGCCAGCAGCTCCGGGACTCCTAACAATGAGCAGTTCTTC	CASSSGTPNNEQFF
NA	TRBV4-2	TRBJ1-6	NA	TGTGCCAGTAGGCAGGGGCTATCACCCCTCCACTTT	CASRQGLSPLHF
NA	TRBV19	TRBJ1-5	NA	TGTGCCAGTAGCCGATGGGGGCCCCAGCATTTT	CASSRWGPQHF
TRBD1	TRBV29-1	TRBJ2-4	many	TGCAGCGTCCTAAACAGGGGTAAAGTTGACATTCAGTACTTC	CSVLNRGKVDIQYF
TRBD1	TRBV2	TRBJ2-2	NA	TGTGCCAGCAGGGCACAGGGGATTAACACCGGGGAGCTGTTTTTT	CASRAQGINTGELFF
NA	TRBV19	TRBJ2-6	NA	TGTGCCAGTAGCCCCCCTGGGGCCAACGTCCTGACTTTC	CASSPPGANVLTF
NA	TRBV18	TRBJ1-1	few	TGTGCCAGCTCACCGCAGGGTGACACTGAAGCTTTCTTT	CASSPQGDTEAFF
NA	TRBV7-9	TRBJ1-1	few	TGTGCCAGCAGCTTACGGCAATACTCGACCTCAATCGACACTGAAGCTTTCTTT	CASSLRQYSTSIDTEAFF
NA	TRBV2	TRBJ1-2	few	TGTGCCAGCAGTGAACAGGGCACCTATGGCTACACCTTC	CASSEQGTYGYTF
TRBD2	TRBV15	TRBJ2-1	NA	TGTGCCACCAGCAGAGATCCCCCAGCGGGAGGTTTAAATGAGCAGTTCTTC	CATSRDPPAGGLNEQFF
NA	TRBV7-2	TRBJ2-5	once	TGTGCCAGCAGCTCTCTACAAGAGACCCAGTACTTC	CASSSLQETQYF
TRBD2	TRBV4-1	TRBJ2-7	NA	TGCGCCAGCAGCCCGTCCTCGCTGGGGGGGAGCTCCTACGAGCAGTACTTC	CASSPSSLGGSSYEQYF
TRBD1	TRBV19	TRBJ1-4	NA	TGTGCCAGTAGTGGCCTAAGGGGGCGAGAACCCCTGTTTTTT	CASSGLRGREPLFF
NA	TRBV6-1	TRBJ1-6	NA	TGTGCCAGCAGTGAAAGTACACCCCTCCACTTT	CASSESTPLHF
TRBD1	TRBV6-1	TRBJ1-2	NA	TGTGCCAGCATTAAAGGACAGGCAAACTATGGCTACACCTTC	CASIKGQANYGYTF
TRBD1	TRBV10-2	TRBJ2-7	NA	TGCGCCAGCAGTGCCGGGACAGGCTACGAGCAGTACTTC	CASSAGTGYEQYF
NA	TRBV9	TRBJ2-2	NA	TGTGCCAGCAGCGTAAGGCAGACCGGGGAGCTGTTTTTT	CASSVRQTGELFF